One sample yielded the 30 T cell receptor beta chains listed below, sequenced in a study of neoadjuvant anti-PD-1 for oral cavity cancer. The time point denotes: after neoadjuvant nivolumab, at surgical resection. Profiled with immunoSEQ multiplex PCR; TCRdb holds only in-frame clones, not every one. The sample has approximately 45,000 clones; about three quarters are singletons. The input for sequencing was PBMCs, taken after nivolumab (anti-PD-1) treatment. The receptor set was obtained from a person between 40 and 80 years old with oral cavity squamous cell carcinoma.

In this sample, this clone turned up once. V and J are TRBV5-6 and TRBJ1-4; possible D gene TRBD1, 6 bases. This CDR3 region has 17 residues. CDR1 and CDR2 from the germline V gene are SGHDT and YYEEEE. V lost 0 bases to trimming and J lost 3 bases, with 15 bases between them. Here the CDR3 reads CASSLGGGLGANEKLFF. Here the CDR3 DNA reads TGTGCCAGCAGCTTGGGAGGGGGACTAGGAGCTAATGAAAAACTGTTTTTT.

The rearrangement joins TRBV19 to TRBJ2-1; a possible D gene is TRBD2 (6 bases). CDR1 and CDR2 (germline): LNHDA, SQIVND (reference sequence). V lost 6 bases and J 7 bases, leaving 16 bases between the germline ends. The CDR3 has 14 residues. The CDR3 DNA is TGTGCCAGTAGAACACCGGGGGAGAATAATGAGCAGTTCTTC. It encodes CASRTPGENNEQFF.

This chain uses TRBV9 with TRBJ2-1, with D maybe TRBD2 (5 bases). The CDR3 runs to 14 residues. V lost 0 bases and J lost 3, with 7 bases in between. Germline V gives CDR1 SGDLS, CDR2 YYNGEE. CDR3 coding DNA: TGTGCCAGCAGCGTAGAACGGGGCTACAATGAGCAGTTCTTC. Amino acids: CASSVERGYNEQFF.

V is TRBV5-4 and J is TRBJ1-2; 7 bases match TRBD1. The CDR3 extends over 14 amino acids. Germline lookup yields CDR1 SGHNT and CDR2 YYREEE (reference sequence). V gave up 5 bases and J gave up 2 bases; unmatched junction bases: 6. The CDR3 loop is CASSFGQDNYGYTF. The CDR3 DNA sequence: TGTGCCAGCAGTTTCGGACAGGACAACTATGGCTACACCTTC.

This chain uses TRBV2 with TRBJ2-1; 13 bases match TRBD2. CDR3 size: 18 residues. V gave up 3 bases and J gave up 5 bases; unmatched junction bases: 10. In germline, CDR1 is SNHLY, CDR2 FYNNEI. CDR3 in DNA: TGTGCCAGCAGTGACACTAGCGGGGGGGCCTCATTCCACAATGAGCAGTTCTTC. Translated, it gives CASSDTSGGASFHNEQFF.

This clone was counted only a few times. The CDR3 DNA is TGTGCCAGCAGCTTCGACGGGAACTATGGCTACACCTTC. Its translation is CASSFDGNYGYTF. The rearrangement uses TRBV7-9 and TRBJ1-2, with no clear D. V was cut by 3 bases and J by 2 bases, with 7 bases left in between. CDR1 is SEHNR and CDR2 is FQNEAQ in the germline V gene (reference sequence). The CDR3 contains 13 residues.

The chain has TRBV29-1 and TRBJ1-1; weak D call: TRBD1 (6 bases). The CDR3 runs 12 residues. The germline CDR1 and CDR2 sequences are SQVTM and ANQGSEA. Trimming shortened V by 7 bases and J by 1 base, and 10 bases separated the two germline ends. CDR3 sequence reads: CSARTANTEAFF. DNA for the CDR3: TGCAGCGCTAGGACAGCGAACACTGAAGCTTTCTTT.

The chain employs TRBV6-1 and TRBJ1-5; 7 bases match TRBD1. With 3 bases clipped from V and 0 bases from J, the junction kept 2 bases outside the gene matches. The CDR3 length is 15 residues. Germline values: CDR1 MNHNS, CDR2 SASEGT. CDR3 in amino acids: CASSEAGGSNQPQHF. DNA for the CDR3: TGTGCCAGCAGTGAGGCAGGGGGTAGCAATCAGCCCCAGCATTTT.

This clone was detected a few times. The chain joins TRBV11-2 to TRBJ2-7; D unresolved. The V and J ends lost 0 bases and 2 bases respectively, with 8 bases between them. The V gene's germline CDR1 is SGHAT and CDR2 FQNNGV. The CDR3 totals 14 residues. The CDR3 loop is CASSLEVGTYEQYF. For the CDR3, the DNA is TGTGCCAGCAGCTTAGAAGTAGGGACCTACGAGCAGTACTTC.

In this sample, this clone is medium-sized. The rearrangement joins TRBV6-1 to TRBJ1-6; TRBD1 might be the D (5 bases). The CDR3 runs to 16 residues. CDR1 is MNHNS, CDR2 SASEGT, per germline. Trimming cost V 0 bases and J 0 bases, with 6 bases left between them. The CDR3: CASSEARGSYNSPLHF. As DNA, the CDR3 is TGTGCCAGCAGTGAAGCAAGGGGCTCCTATAATTCACCCCTCCACTTT.

This CDR3 is CASSPRGTSNTEAFF. The CDR3 region has the DNA TGTGCCAGCAGCCCCCGGGGGACTTCGAACACTGAAGCTTTCTTT. The rearrangement uses TRBV9 and TRBJ1-1; tentative D call: TRBD1 (5 bases). The CDR3 runs 15 residues. Germline V gives CDR1 SGDLS, CDR2 YYNGEE. V was pared by 4 bases and J by 1 base, with 14 bases between.

In this sample, this clone turned up a few times. The chain joins TRBV4-1 to TRBJ1-2; TRBD1 is a possible D gene (6 bases). V dropped 4 bases and J dropped 4 bases, with 22 bases sitting between them. The CDR3 is 17 amino acids. Germline V gene data show CDR1 as MGHRA and CDR2 as YSYEKL. The CDR3 DNA follows: TGCGCCAGCAGCCCAACTACGGGGGGGGCGCAGGCCTATGGCTACACCTTC. Its protein product is CASSPTTGGAQAYGYTF.

J is TRBJ1-4 and V is TRBV7-9; D is unclear. This CDR3 comprises 13 residues. Germline V gives CDR1 SEHNR, CDR2 FQNEAQ (reference sequence). V lost 4 bases and J 0 bases, leaving 3 bases between the germline ends. The CDR3, as DNA: TGTGCCAGCAGCTCCTCAACTAATGAAAAACTGTTTTTT. Its protein product is CASSSSTNEKLFF.

This clone was counted a single time. This chain joins TRBV13 and TRBJ2-3, with 10 nucleotides matching TRBD2. The CDR3 extends over 15 amino acids. The germline gives CDR1 PRHDT, CDR2 FYEKMQ (reference sequence). V lost 3 bases and J lost 1; bases outside the gene matches: 1. The CDR3 nucleotides read TGTGCCAGCAGCTTCGGGACTAGCGGCACAGATACGCAGTATTTT. Protein product: CASSFGTSGTDTQYF.

The chain links TRBV6-1 to TRBJ2-3, with TRBD2 matching 7 bases. This CDR3 region has 15 residues. Germline lookup yields CDR1 MNHNS and CDR2 SASEGT. With 3 bases clipped from V and 4 bases from J, the junction kept 7 bases outside the gene matches. CDR3 residues: CASSDGAGVADTQYF. CDR3 coding DNA: TGTGCCAGCAGTGATGGTGCGGGAGTAGCAGATACGCAGTATTTT.

The J gene is TRBJ2-3, the V gene TRBV2, with D perhaps assigned TRBD1 or TRBD2 (5 bases each). CDR3 length: 12 amino acids. CDR1 is SNHLY and CDR2 is FYNNEI in the germline V gene. Trimming shortened V by 8 bases and J by 7 bases, and 13 bases separated the two germline ends. The CDR3 coding sequence is TGTGCCAGCCGGGACCGAACGTATACGCAGTATTTT. It codes for CASRDRTYTQYF.

The genes are TRBV30 and TRBJ1-1, with D uncertain. V lost 5 bases and J 4 bases, leaving 8 bases between the germline ends. CDR3 length: 11 amino acids. Looked up from germline, CDR1 is GTSNPN and CDR2 is SVGIG (reference sequence). The CDR3 is CAWCFGTEAFF. In nucleotides, the CDR3 is TGTGCCTGGTGCTTTGGCACTGAAGCTTTCTTT.

CDR3 nucleotides: TGTGCCAGCAGCTTAGGTTCGCGGGTAGGTAATGAGCAGTTCTTC. Translating it yields CASSLGSRVGNEQFF. The rearrangement uses TRBV7-2 and TRBJ2-1; D is possibly TRBD2 (5 bases). With 1 base removed from V and 7 bases from J, the gap between germline ends came to 14 bases. This CDR3 has 15 residues. Germline V gene sequence: CDR1 SGHTA, CDR2 FQGNSA. Combining the CDR3 with reference TRBV7-2 and TRBJ2-1 gives the whole variable domain GAGVSQSPSNKVTEKGKDVELRCDPISGHTALYWYRQSLGQGLEFLIYFQGNSAPDKSGLPSDRFSAERTGGSVSTLTIQRTQQEDSAVYLCASSLGSRVGNEQFFGPGTRLTVL.

V gene TRBV5-1 combines with J gene TRBJ1-1, with 10 bases identical to TRBD1. V dropped 3 bases and J dropped 5; count of bases not matched to a gene: 7. Germline V gene data show CDR1 as SGHRS and CDR2 as YFSETQ. CDR3 length: 15 residues. For the CDR3, the DNA is TGCGCCAGCAGCTCCCGGGACAGGGGTAAGACTGAAGCTTTCTTT. It specifies CASSSRDRGKTEAFF.

This clone was seen once. This chain joins TRBV7-2 and TRBJ2-7; 11 positions match TRBD2. This CDR3 is built from 19 residues. Trimming took 2 bases from V and 5 from J; bases not matched to a gene: 17. Looked up from germline, CDR1 is SGHTA and CDR2 is FQGNSA. The CDR3 DNA is TGTGCCAGCAGCTTATGGGGTCCCGGCACTAGCGGGGGTGTTAACGAGCAGTACTTC. Translation: CASSLWGPGTSGGVNEQYF.

The genes are TRBV11-3 and TRBJ2-3; 8 bases align to TRBD1. The CDR3 has 15 amino acids. Trimming took 5 bases from V and 1 from J; bases not matched to a gene: 5. In germline, CDR1 is SGHNT, CDR2 YENEEA. Here the CDR3 reads CASSAGGGGTDTQYF. The DNA of the CDR3 is TGTGCCAGCAGCGCAGGGGGCGGGGGCACAGATACGCAGTATTTT.

The chain employs TRBV6-1 and TRBJ1-2; no firm D call. Germline CDR1 reads MNHNS; CDR2 reads SASEGT. The CDR3 has 13 amino acids. Trimming took 8 bases from V and 1 from J, leaving 11 bases between them. DNA for the CDR3: TGTGCCAGCCAGCGGGCTTTTAACTATGGCTACACCTTC. It specifies CASQRAFNYGYTF.

The rearrangement uses TRBV7-9 and TRBJ1-1; D is ambiguous. Trimming pared 5 bases from V and 3 bases from J, leaving 13 bases between. This CDR3 comprises 14 residues. Germline V gene sequence: CDR1 SEHNR, CDR2 FQNEAQ (reference sequence). CDR3 in amino acids: CASSTGAKDTEAFF. In DNA, the CDR3 is TGTGCCAGCAGCACCGGAGCTAAGGACACTGAAGCTTTCTTT.

About this clone itself: One junction end does not reproduce the germline sequence, and a read error may be involved. J is TRBJ1-3 and V is TRBV29-1, with D uncertain. The CDR3 is made up of 13 amino acids. Germline lookup yields CDR1 SQVTM and CDR2 ANQGSEA. CDR3 protein: CSAQDTSRNTIYF. The CDR3, as DNA: TGCAGCGCGCAGGATACCTCTCGAAACACCATATATTTT.

The chain links TRBV7-9 to TRBJ1-3; D unclear. The CDR3 consists of 16 residues. The germline V gene encodes CDR1 SEHNR and CDR2 FQNEAQ (reference sequence). With 2 bases removed from V and 0 bases from J, the gap between germline ends came to 11 bases. The CDR3 is CASSLRPGSSGNTIYF. The CDR3 nucleotides are TGTGCCAGCAGCTTAAGACCCGGGAGCTCTGGAAACACCATATATTTT.

This clone turned up a few times. The chain links TRBV14 to TRBJ2-4, with 7 bases aligning to TRBD2. With 1 base clipped from V and 1 base from J, the junction kept 4 bases outside the gene matches. This CDR3 is built from 16 residues. CDR1 is SGHDN, CDR2 FVKESK, per germline. This CDR3 reads CASSQGDGRAKNIQYF. The CDR3, as DNA: TGTGCCAGCAGCCAAGGGGACGGGAGGGCCAAAAACATTCAGTACTTC.

The chain employs TRBV25-1 and TRBJ2-3; the D gene is possibly TRBD1 (5 bases). Trimming took 3 bases from V and 0 from J, leaving 13 bases between them. Germline lookup yields CDR1 MGHDK and CDR2 SYGVNS. The CDR3 has 16 amino acids. The CDR3 region is CASSDPREASTDTQYF. DNA for the CDR3: TGTGCCAGCAGTGACCCCAGGGAAGCGAGCACAGATACGCAGTATTTT.

A single count supports this clone. The sample holds other DNA sequences that translate to the same CDR3. J is TRBJ1-1 and V is TRBV6-5; maybe TRBD1 (6 bases). The CDR3 spans 14 residues. V lost 0 bases, J lost 1 base, and 6 bases lay in between. Germline CDR1 MNHEY, CDR2 SVGAGI. CDR3 loop: CASSYSGGNTEAFF. The CDR3 nucleotides are TGTGCCAGCAGTTACTCAGGGGGGAACACTGAAGCTTTCTTT.

The CDR3 nucleotides read TGTGCCAGCAGCCAAGATTGGGCTGAACGGGATGAGCAGTTCTTC. As protein: CASSQDWAERDEQFF. This chain uses TRBV4-2 with TRBJ2-1; unclear D gene. There are 15 residues in the CDR3. In germline, CDR1 is LGHNA, CDR2 YNFKEQ. Trimming took off 0 bases at V and 8 bases at J, with 14 bases between the two ends.

This clone was observed a handful of times. The junction departs from germline at one end; a sequencing error may be responsible. V and J are TRBV28 and TRBJ2-7, with D uncertain. The V gene's germline CDR1 is MDHEN and CDR2 SYDVKM. The CDR3 covers 11 residues. The CDR3 sequence: CASSSTIRRAF. CDR3 DNA sequence: TGTGCCAGCAGTTCGACGATAAGAAGGGCCTTC.